This T cell receptor beta chain was sequenced in a study of cytomegalovirus exposure and HLA in healthy donors. Study-wide points: Cytomegalovirus status, reportedly, was diagnosed with high specificity and sensitivity by the classifier.

The CDR3 contains 16 residues. V was shortened by 5 bases and J by 8 bases, with 24 bases between the two germline ends. The germline V gene encodes CDR1 MNHNY and CDR2 SVGAGI (reference sequence). This clone showed up many times. Its antigen remains unidentified. Profiling relied on immunoSEQ multiplex PCR, and the TCRdb table lists in-frame clones only, not all of them. The profile shows 200,000 to 250,000 clones, 75% to 95% of them singletons. The sample comprised PBMCs. The sequence derives from a woman in her late teens or twenties in good health and CMV-seronegative. The J gene is TRBJ1-2, the V gene TRBV6-6, with TRBD1 as a possible D gene (5 bases). This CDR3 reads CASSIDLRQPNQGYTF. CDR3 nucleotides: TGTGCCAGCAGTATCGACCTAAGACAGCCGAATCAGGGCTACACCTTC.